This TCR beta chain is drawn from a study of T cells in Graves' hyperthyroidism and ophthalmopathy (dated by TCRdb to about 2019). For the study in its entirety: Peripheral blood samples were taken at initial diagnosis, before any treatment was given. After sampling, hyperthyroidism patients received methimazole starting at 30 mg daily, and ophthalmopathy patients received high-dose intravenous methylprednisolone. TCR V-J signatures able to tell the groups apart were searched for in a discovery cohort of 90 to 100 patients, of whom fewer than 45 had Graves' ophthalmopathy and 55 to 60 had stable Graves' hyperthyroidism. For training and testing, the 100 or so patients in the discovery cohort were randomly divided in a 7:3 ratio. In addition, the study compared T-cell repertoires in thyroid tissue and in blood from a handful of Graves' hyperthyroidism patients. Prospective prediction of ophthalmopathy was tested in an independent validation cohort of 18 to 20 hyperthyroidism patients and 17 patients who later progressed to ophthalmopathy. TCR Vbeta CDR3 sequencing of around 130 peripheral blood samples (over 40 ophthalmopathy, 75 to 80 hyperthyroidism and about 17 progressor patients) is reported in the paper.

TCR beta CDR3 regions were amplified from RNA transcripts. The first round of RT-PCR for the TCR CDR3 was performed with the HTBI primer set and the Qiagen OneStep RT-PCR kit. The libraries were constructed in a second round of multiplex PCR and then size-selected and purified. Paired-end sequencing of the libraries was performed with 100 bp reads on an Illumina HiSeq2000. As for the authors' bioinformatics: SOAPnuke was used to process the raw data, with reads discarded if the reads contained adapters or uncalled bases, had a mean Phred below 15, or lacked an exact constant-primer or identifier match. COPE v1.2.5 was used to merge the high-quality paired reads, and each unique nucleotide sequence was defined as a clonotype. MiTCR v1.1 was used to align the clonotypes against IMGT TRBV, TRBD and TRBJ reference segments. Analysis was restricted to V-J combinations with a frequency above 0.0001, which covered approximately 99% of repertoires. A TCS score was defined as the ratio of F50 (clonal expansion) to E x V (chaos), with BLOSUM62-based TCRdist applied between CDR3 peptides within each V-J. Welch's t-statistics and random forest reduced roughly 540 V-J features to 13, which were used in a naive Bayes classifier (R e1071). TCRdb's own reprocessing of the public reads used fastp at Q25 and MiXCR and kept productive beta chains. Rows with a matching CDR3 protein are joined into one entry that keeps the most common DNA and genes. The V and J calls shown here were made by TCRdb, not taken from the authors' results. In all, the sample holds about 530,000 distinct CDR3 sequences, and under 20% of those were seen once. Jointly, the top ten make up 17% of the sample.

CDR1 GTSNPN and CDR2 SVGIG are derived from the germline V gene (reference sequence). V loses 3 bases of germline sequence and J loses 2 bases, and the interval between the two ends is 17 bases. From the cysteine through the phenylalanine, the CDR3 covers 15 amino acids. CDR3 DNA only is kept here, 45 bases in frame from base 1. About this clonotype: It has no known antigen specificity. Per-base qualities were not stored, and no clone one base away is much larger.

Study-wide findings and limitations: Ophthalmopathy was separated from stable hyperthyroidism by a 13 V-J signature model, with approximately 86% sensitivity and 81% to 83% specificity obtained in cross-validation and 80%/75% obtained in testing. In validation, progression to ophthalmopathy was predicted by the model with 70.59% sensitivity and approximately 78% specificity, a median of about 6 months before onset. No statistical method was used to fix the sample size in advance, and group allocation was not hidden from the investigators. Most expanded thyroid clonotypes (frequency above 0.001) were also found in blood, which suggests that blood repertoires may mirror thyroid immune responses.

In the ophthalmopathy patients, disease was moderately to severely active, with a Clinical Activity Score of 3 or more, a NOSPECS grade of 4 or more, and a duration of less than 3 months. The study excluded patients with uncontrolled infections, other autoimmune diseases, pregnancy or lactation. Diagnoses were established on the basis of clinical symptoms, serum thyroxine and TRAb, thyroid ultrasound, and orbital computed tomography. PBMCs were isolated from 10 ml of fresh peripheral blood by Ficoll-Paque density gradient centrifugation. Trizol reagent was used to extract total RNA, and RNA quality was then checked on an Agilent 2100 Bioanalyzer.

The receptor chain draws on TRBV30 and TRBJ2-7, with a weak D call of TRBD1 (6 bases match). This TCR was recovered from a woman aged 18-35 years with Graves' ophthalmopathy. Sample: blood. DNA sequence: TGTGCCTGGAGCCTTGGAACAGGGCGCCCCTACGAGCAGTACTTC. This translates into CAWSLGTGRPYEQYF.